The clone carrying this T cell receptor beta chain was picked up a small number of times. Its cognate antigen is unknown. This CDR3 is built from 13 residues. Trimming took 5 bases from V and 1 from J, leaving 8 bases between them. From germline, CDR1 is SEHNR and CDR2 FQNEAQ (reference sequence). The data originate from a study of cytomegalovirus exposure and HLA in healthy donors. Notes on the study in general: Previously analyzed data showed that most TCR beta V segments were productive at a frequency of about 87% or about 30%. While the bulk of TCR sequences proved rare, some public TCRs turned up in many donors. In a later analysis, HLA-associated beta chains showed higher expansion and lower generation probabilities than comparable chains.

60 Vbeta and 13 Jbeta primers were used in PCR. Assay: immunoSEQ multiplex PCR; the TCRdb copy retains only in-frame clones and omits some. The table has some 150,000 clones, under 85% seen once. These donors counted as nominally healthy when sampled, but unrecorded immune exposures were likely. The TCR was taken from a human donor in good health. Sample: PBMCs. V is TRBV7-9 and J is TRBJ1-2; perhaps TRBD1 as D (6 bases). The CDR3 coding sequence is TGTGCCAGCAGCGCGGACAGTAACTATGGCTACACCTTC. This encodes CASSADSNYGYTF.